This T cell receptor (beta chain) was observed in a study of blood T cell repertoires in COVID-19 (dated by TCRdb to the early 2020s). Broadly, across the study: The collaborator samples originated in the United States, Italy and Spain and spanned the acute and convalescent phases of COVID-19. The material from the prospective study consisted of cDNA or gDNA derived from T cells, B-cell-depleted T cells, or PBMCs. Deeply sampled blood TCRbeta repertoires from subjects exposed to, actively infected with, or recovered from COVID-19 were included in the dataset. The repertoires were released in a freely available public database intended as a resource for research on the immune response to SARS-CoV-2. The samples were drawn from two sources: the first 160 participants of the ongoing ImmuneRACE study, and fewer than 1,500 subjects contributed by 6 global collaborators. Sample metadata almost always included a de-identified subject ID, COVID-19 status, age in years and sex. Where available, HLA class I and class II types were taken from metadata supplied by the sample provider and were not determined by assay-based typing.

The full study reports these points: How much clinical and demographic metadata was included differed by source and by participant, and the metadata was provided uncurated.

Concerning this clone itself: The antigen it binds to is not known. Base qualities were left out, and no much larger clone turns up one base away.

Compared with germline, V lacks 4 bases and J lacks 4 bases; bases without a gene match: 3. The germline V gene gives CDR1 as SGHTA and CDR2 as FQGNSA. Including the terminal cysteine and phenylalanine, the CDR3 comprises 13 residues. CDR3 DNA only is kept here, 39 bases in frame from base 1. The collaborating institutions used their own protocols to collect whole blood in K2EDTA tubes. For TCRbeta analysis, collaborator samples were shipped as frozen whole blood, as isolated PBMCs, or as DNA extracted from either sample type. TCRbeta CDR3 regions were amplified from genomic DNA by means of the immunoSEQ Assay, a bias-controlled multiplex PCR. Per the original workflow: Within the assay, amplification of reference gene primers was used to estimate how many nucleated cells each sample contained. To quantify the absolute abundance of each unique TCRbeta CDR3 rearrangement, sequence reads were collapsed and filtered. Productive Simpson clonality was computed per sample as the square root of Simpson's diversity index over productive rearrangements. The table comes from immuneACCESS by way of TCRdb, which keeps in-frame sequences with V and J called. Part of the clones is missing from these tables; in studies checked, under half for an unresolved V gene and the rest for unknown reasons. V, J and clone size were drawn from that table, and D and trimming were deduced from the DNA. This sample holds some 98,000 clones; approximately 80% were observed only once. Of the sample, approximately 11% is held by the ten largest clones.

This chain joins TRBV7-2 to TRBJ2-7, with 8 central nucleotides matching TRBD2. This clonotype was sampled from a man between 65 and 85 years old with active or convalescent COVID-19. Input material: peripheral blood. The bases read TGTGCCAGCAGCTCCCGGGGGGGTTACGAGCAGTACTTC. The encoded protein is CASSSRGGYEQYF.